The 30 T cell receptor beta chains reported below all come from one sample, sequenced in a study of immune heterogeneity within non-small cell lung tumors. Template material for each sample was roughly 600 ng of bulk tumor genomic DNA. Multiple widely separated biopsies were taken from each primary tumor at surgery. Untreated, newly diagnosed non-small cell lung cancer patients underwent curative surgery. TCR beta CDR3 was amplified by multiplex PCR using 32 V and 13 J primers. TCRdb re-called the multiplex PCR reads with MiXCR, one entry per CDR3 protein. The sample yields 2,500 to 3,500 distinct CDR3 sequences, around two fifths seen once. The specimen was lung tumor tissue. The receptors were gathered from a woman aged 50 to 65 with non-small cell lung cancer.

The chain has TRBV5-5 and TRBJ2-2; 9 nucleotides line up with TRBD1. CDR1 and CDR2 from the germline V gene are SGHKS and YYEKEE (reference sequence). The junction had 1 base not matched to a gene; V was cut back by 1 base and J by 3 bases. The CDR3 loop spans 15 amino acids. CDR3 loop: CASSLRQGDTGELFF. Written as DNA, the CDR3 is TGTGCCAGCAGCTTGCGACAGGGGGACACCGGGGAGCTGTTTTTT. The full variable domain, completed using reference TRBV5-5 and TRBJ2-2, is DAGVTQSPTHLIKTRGQQVTLRCSPISGHKSVSWYQQVLGQGPQFIFQYYEKEERGRGNFPDRFSARQFPNYSSELNVNALLLGDSALYLCASSLRQGDTGELFFGEGSRLTVL.

To note about this clonotype: A much larger clone is a single base away; this may be a read error. This sequence joins TRBV5-6 and TRBJ2-7; D unresolved. Germline lookup yields CDR1 SGHDT and CDR2 YYEEEE. This CDR3 has 14 amino acids. Between the trimmed V and J ends, which lost 0 bases and 2 bases, there was a span of 9 bases. This CDR3 reads CASSLVNGTYEQYF. CDR3 DNA: TGTGCCAGCAGCTTGGTGAACGGTACCTACGAGCAGTACTTC.

The chain links TRBV7-9 to TRBJ1-6, with D unresolved. CDR1 and CDR2 (germline): SEHNR, FQNEAQ (reference sequence). CDR3 length: 17 amino acids. V shed 5 bases and J shed 7 bases, with 21 bases lying between them. The CDR3 spells CASSPLIREDKNSPLHF. In DNA form, the CDR3 reads TGTGCCAGCAGCCCATTAATACGTGAGGATAAAAATTCACCCCTCCACTTT.

This clonotype is large. The chain uses TRBV20-1 and TRBJ1-1, with D perhaps matching TRBD1 (6 bases). Deletions cut 0 bases from V and 4 bases from J, with 15 bases between. From germline, CDR1 is DFQATT and CDR2 SNEGSKA (reference sequence). The CDR3 runs 15 residues. The CDR3 spells CSARDLGQGSTEAFF. The CDR3 coding sequence is TGCAGTGCTAGAGATCTTGGGCAGGGGAGCACTGAAGCTTTCTTT.

V usage is TRBV20-1 and J usage is TRBJ2-1; tentative D call: TRBD2 (6 bases). Trimming left V 5 bases short and J 6 bases short, with 20 bases between. The CDR3 loop spans 15 amino acids. Germline CDR1 reads DFQATT; CDR2 reads SNEGSKA (reference sequence). CDR3 sequence reads: CSASPGGVLFNEQFF. CDR3 bases: TGCAGTGCTTCACCTGGCGGGGTCCTCTTCAATGAGCAGTTCTTC.

Points on this clonotype: Since no conserved phenylalanine or tryptophan closes the CDR3, a read error is the likely cause. The limits of the CDR3 on the DNA are not certain, so only TCRdb's listed CDR3 is given. The V gene is TRBV19, the J gene TRBJ2-3; the table calls TRBD1, which could not be checked here. Inclusive of both ends, the CDR3 amounts to 17 amino acids. CDR1 is LNHDA and CDR2 is SQIVND in the germline V gene (reference sequence). The CDR3 loop reads CASTPSGTGMVGQYFGP.

This clonotype is medium-sized by share. V is TRBV5-5 and J is TRBJ1-5; D is perhaps TRBD1 (6 bases). The CDR3 contains 16 residues. Between the trimmed V and J ends, which lost 0 bases and 0 bases, there was a span of 10 bases. Germline CDR1 and CDR2: SGHKS and YYEKEE (reference sequence). CDR3 in amino acids: CASSLVGGDSNQPQHF. Written as DNA, the CDR3 is TGTGCCAGCAGCTTGGTAGGGGGGGATAGCAATCAGCCCCAGCATTTT.

This clonotype is labeled as medium-sized. V gene TRBV5-1 combines with J gene TRBJ2-1; a possible D gene is TRBD1 (5 bases). Between the trimmed V and J ends, which lost 6 bases and 6 bases, there was a span of 16 bases. The CDR3 has 14 amino acids. The germline V gene encodes CDR1 SGHRS and CDR2 YFSETQ. DNA for the CDR3: TGCGCCAGCAATAAGGCAGGGAAGTCCAATGAGCAGTTCTTC. It encodes CASNKAGKSNEQFF.

This clonotype ranks as medium-sized. The chain employs TRBV28 and TRBJ2-7, with D perhaps matching TRBD2 (6 bases). Trimming removed 5 bases at V and 2 bases at J, with 16 bases between. The germline gives CDR1 MDHEN, CDR2 SYDVKM. The CDR3 has 15 residues. CDR3: CASSAEGYSAYEQYF. DNA for the CDR3: TGTGCCAGCAGTGCGGAGGGGTATAGCGCCTACGAGCAGTACTTC.

This clonotype rates as medium-sized. The rearrangement uses TRBV20-1 and TRBJ1-1; possibly TRBD1 for D (6 bases). Deletions cut 1 base from V and 3 bases from J, with 18 bases between. This CDR3 is built from 16 residues. Germline-derived CDR1 and CDR2 are DFQATT and SNEGSKA (reference sequence). CDR3 in DNA: TGCAGTGCTAGAGTTTCCGCCCGGGGGGCGTACACTGAAGCTTTCTTT. It codes for CSARVSARGAYTEAFF.

This clonotype was recorded a few times. This chain uses TRBV28 with TRBJ2-5, with D possibly TRBD1 on 6 matching bases. The CDR3 contains 13 residues. Germline CDR1 and CDR2: MDHEN and SYDVKM. The V end was cut by 7 bases, the J end by 4 bases, with 13 bases between. The CDR3 loop is CASNPGERETQYF. The CDR3 nucleotides read TGTGCCAGCAACCCAGGGGAAAGAGAGACCCAGTACTTC.

This chain connects TRBV12-3 or TRBV12-4 to TRBJ2-2; D perhaps matches TRBD1 (5 bases). Trimming cost V 3 bases and J 1 base, with 9 bases left between them. This CDR3 contains 15 residues. CDR3 sequence (DNA): TGTGCCAGCAGTTTGGTCCAGGGGAACACCGGGGAGCTGTTTTTT. Its protein is CASSLVQGNTGELFF.

The chain joins TRBV18 to TRBJ1-1; 8 nucleotides align to TRBD1. Germline CDR1 reads KGHSH; CDR2 reads LQKENI. The length of the CDR3 is 16 residues. V lost 5 bases to trimming and J lost 4 bases; unmatched junction nucleotides: 12. CDR3 in amino acids: CASSDGQGSTGTEAFF. DNA for the CDR3: TGTGCCAGCTCAGACGGACAGGGCTCAACGGGCACTGAAGCTTTCTTT.

This clonotype was seen a handful of times. A much larger clonotype is one base distant, so this may be a read error. The chain joins TRBV19 to TRBJ2-7, with a possible D match to TRBD1 (5 bases). Germline V gene lookup returns CDR1 LNHDA and CDR2 SQIVND (reference sequence). The CDR3 has 14 amino acids. V lost 4 bases and J lost 1, with 11 bases in between. CDR3 DNA: TGTGCCAGTAGTACCTCAGGGCAATCCTACGAGCAGTACTTC. It encodes CASSTSGQSYEQYF.

The count of this clonotype is one. The chain uses TRBV27 and TRBJ2-4, with 7 bases fitting TRBD2. The CDR3 spans 15 residues. Germline lookup yields CDR1 MNHEY and CDR2 SMNVEV (reference sequence). V was pared by 6 bases and J by 6 bases, with 11 bases of the junction left unmatched. In nucleotides, the CDR3 is TGTGCCAGCAGCACCCCTTCCGCGGGAGTAAACATTCAGTACTTC. This sequence encodes CASSTPSAGVNIQYF.

The CDR3 protein is CASSLPGLNYDEQFF. In nucleotides, the CDR3 is TGTGCCAGCAGCCTCCCGGGACTTAATTACGATGAGCAGTTCTTC. The chain joins TRBV28 to TRBJ2-1; D is possibly TRBD2 (6 bases). There are 15 residues in the CDR3. Germline-derived CDR1 and CDR2 are MDHEN and SYDVKM. The V and J ends lost 6 bases and 8 bases respectively, with 20 bases between them.

The table lists this clonotype with a count of one. A read error may be the cause here, since a much bigger clone is one base away. This chain links TRBV18 with TRBJ2-2; possibly TRBD1 or TRBD2 for D (5 bases each). The CDR3 has 15 amino acids. Germline V gene data show CDR1 as KGHSH and CDR2 as LQKENI. V was cut by 1 base and J by 10 bases, with 16 bases left in between. In nucleotides, the CDR3 is TGTGCCAGCTCACCACGAGGACTCGGGGCCGAGGAGCTGTTTTTT. Translating it yields CASSPRGLGAEELFF. The full variable domain, its missing parts supplied by reference TRBV18 and TRBJ2-2, is NAGVMQNPRHLVRRRGQEARLRCSPMKGHSHVYWYRQLPEEGLKFMVYLQKENIIDESGMPKERFSAEFPKEGPSILRIQQVVRGDSAAYFCASSPRGLGAEELFFGEGSRLTVL.

V and J are TRBV4-1 and TRBJ2-7; 9 bases are a match to TRBD1. Germline loops: CDR1 MGHRA, CDR2 YSYEKL. V lost 1 base, J lost 3 bases, and 7 bases stayed unmatched. The CDR3 is 16 amino acids. CDR3 protein: CASSQVPGQGYYEQYF. The DNA of the CDR3 is TGCGCCAGCAGCCAAGTTCCGGGACAGGGATACTACGAGCAGTACTTC.

This clonotype is medium-sized. The chain joins TRBV6-5 to TRBJ2-6; D remains ambiguous. V was pared by 0 bases and J by 4 bases, with 4 bases between. Germline lookup yields CDR1 MNHEY and CDR2 SVGAGI. The CDR3 spans 14 residues. The CDR3 nucleotides read TGTGCCAGCAGTTACTCGATCGGGGCCAACGTCCTGACTTTC. Amino acids: CASSYSIGANVLTF.

The V call is TRBV5-1, the J call TRBJ2-1; 10 nucleotides align to TRBD2. CDR3 length equals 15 residues. V was clipped by 3 bases and J by 5 bases; unmatched bases: 5. Germline V gene lookup returns CDR1 SGHRS and CDR2 YFSETQ. CDR3 residues: CASSSRTSGNNEQFF. CDR3 bases: TGCGCCAGCAGCTCCCGGACTAGCGGAAACAATGAGCAGTTCTTC.

By its share, this clonotype is medium-sized. The chain combines TRBV2 with TRBJ1-6; no reliable D call. V was clipped by 7 bases and J by 0 bases, with 10 bases between them. In germline, CDR1 is SNHLY, CDR2 FYNNEI. This CDR3 spans 15 amino acids. This chain's CDR3 is CASTGRSSYNSPLHF. CDR3 sequence (DNA): TGTGCCAGCACCGGACGGAGCTCCTATAATTCACCCCTCCACTTT. Looking up the rest from reference TRBV2 and TRBJ1-6 gives the full variable domain: EPEVTQTPSHQVTQMGQEVILRCVPISNHLYFYWYRQILGQKVEFLVSFYNNEISEKSEIFDDQFSVERPDGSNFTLKIRSTKLEDSAMYFCASTGRSSYNSPLHFGNGTRLTVT.

Concerning this clonotype: The junction departs from germline at one end; a sequencing error may be responsible. This sequence joins TRBV6-1 and TRBJ2-7; D is ambiguous. The CDR3 runs 14 residues. The V gene's germline CDR1 is MNHNS and CDR2 SASEGT. As DNA, the CDR3 is TGTGCCAGCAGCAGCCAACACCCCAACAACGAGCAATACTTC. Protein sequence: CASSSQHPNNEQYF.

By share, this clonotype counts as medium-sized (0.01 to 0.1%). This rearrangement joins TRBV30 to TRBJ2-7; D ambiguous. V lost 3 bases and J 4 bases, leaving 19 bases between the germline ends. CDR1 and CDR2 from the germline V gene are GTSNPN and SVGIG (reference sequence). The CDR3 has 15 residues. The CDR3 is CAWSGPGPWGYEQYF. CDR3 in DNA: TGTGCCTGGAGCGGCCCCGGGCCCTGGGGTTACGAGCAGTACTTC. Combining the CDR3 with reference TRBV30 and TRBJ2-7 gives the whole variable domain SQTIHQWPATLVQPVGSPLSLECTVEGTSNPNLYWYRQAAGRGLQLLFYSVGIGQISSEVPQNLSASRPQDRQFILSSKKLLLSDSGFYLCAWSGPGPWGYEQYFGPGTRLTVT.

This clonotype was seen a few times. The chain employs TRBV27 and TRBJ2-1; TRBD2 matches at 12 bases. From germline, CDR1 is MNHEY and CDR2 SMNVEV (reference sequence). The CDR3 sequence is 16 residues long. Trimming cost V 5 bases and J 4 bases; bases outside gene matches: 6. The CDR3 spells CASSPQGLAGYNEQFF. The CDR3 nucleotides read TGTGCCAGCAGTCCCCAGGGACTAGCGGGTTACAATGAGCAGTTCTTC.

Details on this clonotype: The CDR3 carries no conserved terminal phenylalanine or tryptophan, so it likely arises from a read error. Because the CDR3's place on the DNA is in doubt, the DNA is left out and the CDR3 is given as listed by TCRdb. The chain links TRBV2 to TRBJ2-3; the DNA was not compared with TRBD2, the D call given in the table. Germline CDR1 and CDR2: SNHLY and FYNNEI. The CDR3 is 15 amino acids in total, end residues counted. This CDR3 reads CASSEALRGGQYFGP.

By share, this clonotype ranks as medium-sized. This rearrangement joins TRBV28 to TRBJ2-3; D is unclear. The germline CDR1 and CDR2 sequences are MDHEN and SYDVKM. The V end was cut by 2 bases, the J end by 2 bases, with 11 bases between. The CDR3 consists of 15 residues. The CDR3 loop reads CASSLVTLPTDTQYF. The CDR3 nucleotides read TGTGCCAGCAGTTTAGTGACACTTCCCACAGATACGCAGTATTTT.

This clonotype was found once. This sequence joins TRBV11-2 and TRBJ1-2; the D gene is possibly TRBD1 (5 bases). Per the germline V gene, CDR1 is SGHAT and CDR2 is FQNNGV. This CDR3 comprises 12 residues. V dropped 0 bases and J dropped 6 bases, with 5 bases sitting between them. CDR3: CASSLEGDGYTF. Here the CDR3 DNA reads TGTGCCAGCAGCTTAGAAGGGGATGGCTACACCTTC.

Notes on this clonotype: A read error may explain this, as a much larger clone is one base away. The chain has TRBV18 and TRBJ2-2, with D possibly matching TRBD2 (5 bases). The CDR3 contains 15 residues. Germline loops: CDR1 KGHSH, CDR2 LQKENI. The CDR3 loop is CSSSPRGLGAGELFF. The CDR3 DNA follows: TGTTCCAGCTCACCACGAGGACTCGGGGCCGGGGAGCTGTTTTTT.

By share of the sample, this clonotype is medium-sized. The V gene is TRBV7-2, the J gene TRBJ1-4; D might be TRBD1 (6 bases). The germline V gene has CDR1 SGHTA and CDR2 FQGNSA. V shed 5 bases and J shed 3 bases, with 13 bases lying between them. The CDR3 totals 15 residues. CDR3 DNA: TGTGCCAGCAGCGAACAGGGAGCGGCTAATGAAAAACTGTTTTTT. This translates into CASSEQGAANEKLFF.

As to this clonotype: This may stem from a read error, because a much larger clone lies one nucleotide away. This chain uses TRBV2 with TRBJ1-6; D gene uncertain. Germline loops: CDR1 SNHLY, CDR2 FYNNEI. The CDR3 covers 13 residues. The CDR3, as DNA: TGTGCCAGCAAGGGTCAGGAATATTCACCCCCCCACTTT. This gives the protein CASKGQEYSPPHF.